This paragraph reports one TCR beta chain. What it binds is unknown. The protocol was immunoSEQ multiplex PCR, while the TCRdb copy is restricted to in-frame clones and leaves out a portion. The sample shows about 57,000 clones, 89% of them seen only once. This specimen comes from a study of cytomegalovirus exposure and HLA in healthy donors. Whole-study context: The use of the same platform for the approximately 110 validation repertoires and the 650 to 850 first-cohort repertoires was reported by a later analysis.

The CDR3 consists of 16 residues. Germline CDR1 SGHDT, CDR2 YYEEEE. The V gene lost 0 bases and the J gene lost 3 bases, with 10 bases spanning the gap. Notes on the study in general: Among TCR sequences, most were rare, though some public TCRs appeared in many donors.

The sequenced sample consisted of PBMCs. The sequence was collected from a young woman in good health and CMV-seronegative. The chain combines TRBV5-6 with TRBJ1-6; maybe TRBD1 (6 bases). CDR3 in DNA: TGTGCCAGCAGCTTGGGGCAGGGGTACTATAATTCACCCCTCCACTTT. Its translation: CASSLGQGYYNSPLHF.